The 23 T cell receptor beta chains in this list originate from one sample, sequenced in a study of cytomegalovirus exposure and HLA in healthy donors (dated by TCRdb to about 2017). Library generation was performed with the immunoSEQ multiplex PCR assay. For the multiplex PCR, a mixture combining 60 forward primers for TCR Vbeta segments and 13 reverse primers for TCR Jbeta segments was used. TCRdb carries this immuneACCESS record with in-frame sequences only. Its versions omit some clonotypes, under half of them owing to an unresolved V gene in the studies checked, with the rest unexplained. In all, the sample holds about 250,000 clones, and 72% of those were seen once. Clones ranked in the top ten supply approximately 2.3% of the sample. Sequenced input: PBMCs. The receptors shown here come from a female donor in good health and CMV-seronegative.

CDR3 DNA: TGTGCCAGCAGCCTGACATCTAGCACAGATACGCAGTATTTT. Amino acids: CASSLTSSTDTQYF. The chain employs TRBV2 and TRBJ2-3; no clear D gene. Between the trimmed V and J ends, which lost 6 bases and 0 bases, there was a span of 10 bases. Germline CDR1 reads SNHLY; CDR2 reads FYNNEI. This CDR3 region has 14 residues.

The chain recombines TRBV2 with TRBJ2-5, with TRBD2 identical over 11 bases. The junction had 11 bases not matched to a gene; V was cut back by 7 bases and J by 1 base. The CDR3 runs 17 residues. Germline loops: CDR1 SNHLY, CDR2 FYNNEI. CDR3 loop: CASNGGASGRFQETQYF. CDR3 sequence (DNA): TGTGCCAGCAACGGGGGGGCTAGCGGGAGGTTCCAAGAGACCCAGTACTTC.

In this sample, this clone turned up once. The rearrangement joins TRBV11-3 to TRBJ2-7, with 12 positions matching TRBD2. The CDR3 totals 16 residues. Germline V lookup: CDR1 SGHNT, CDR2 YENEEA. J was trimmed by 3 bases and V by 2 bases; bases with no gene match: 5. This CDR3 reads CASSLRLAGGVYEQYF. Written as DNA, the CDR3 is TGTGCCAGCAGCTTACGGCTAGCGGGGGGGGTCTACGAGCAGTACTTC.

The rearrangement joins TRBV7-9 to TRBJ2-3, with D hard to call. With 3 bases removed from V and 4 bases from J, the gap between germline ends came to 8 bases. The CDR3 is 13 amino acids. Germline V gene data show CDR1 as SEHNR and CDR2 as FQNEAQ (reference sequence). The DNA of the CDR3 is TGTGCCAGCAGCTTCCCGGTTTCAGATACGCAGTATTTT. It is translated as CASSFPVSDTQYF.

CDR3 DNA sequence: TGTGCCAGCAGTCATAACCTGGGACAGGGGGCTAGAAATGAGCAGTTCTTC. Its translation is CASSHNLGQGARNEQFF. The rearrangement joins TRBV28 to TRBJ2-1; 12 nucleotides agree with TRBD1. Germline trimming cut 5 bases from V and 7 bases from J; bases unmatched to any gene: 12. This CDR3 comprises 17 residues. The germline V gene has CDR1 MDHEN and CDR2 SYDVKM.

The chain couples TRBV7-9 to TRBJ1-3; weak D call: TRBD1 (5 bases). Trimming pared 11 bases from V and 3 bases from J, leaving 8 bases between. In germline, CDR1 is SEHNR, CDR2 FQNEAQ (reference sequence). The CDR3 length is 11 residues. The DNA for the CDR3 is TGTGCCGACCAGGGTGGAAACACCATATATTTT. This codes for CADQGGNTIYF.

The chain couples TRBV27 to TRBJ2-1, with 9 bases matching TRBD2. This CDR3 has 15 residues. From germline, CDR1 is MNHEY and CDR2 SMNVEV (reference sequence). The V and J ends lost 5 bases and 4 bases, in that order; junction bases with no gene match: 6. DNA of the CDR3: TGTGCCAGCAGTCTAGCGGGAAGCCCTTACAATGAGCAGTTCTTC. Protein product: CASSLAGSPYNEQFF.

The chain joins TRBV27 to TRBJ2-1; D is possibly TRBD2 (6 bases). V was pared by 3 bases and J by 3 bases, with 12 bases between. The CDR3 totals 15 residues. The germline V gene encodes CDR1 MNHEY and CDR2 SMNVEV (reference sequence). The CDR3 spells CASSFSGLIYNEQFF. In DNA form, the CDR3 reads TGTGCCAGCAGTTTTAGCGGTCTAATCTACAATGAGCAGTTCTTC.

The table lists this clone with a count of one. As DNA, the CDR3 is TGCGCCAGCAGGGATGCAGGGGGTAATAACCACGAGCAGTACTTC. Its translation: CASRDAGGNNHEQYF. V usage is TRBV4-1 and J usage is TRBJ2-7, with TRBD1 matching over 7 bases. There are 15 residues in the CDR3. With V trimmed by 6 bases and J by 5 bases, 13 bases remained unmatched. From germline, CDR1 is MGHRA and CDR2 YSYEKL.

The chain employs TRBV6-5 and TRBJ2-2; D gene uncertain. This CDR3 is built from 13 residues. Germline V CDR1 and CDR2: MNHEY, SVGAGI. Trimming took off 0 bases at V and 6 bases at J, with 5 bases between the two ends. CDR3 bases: TGTGCCAGCAGTTACTCTAGTGCCGGGGAGCTGTTTTTT. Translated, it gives CASSYSSAGELFF.

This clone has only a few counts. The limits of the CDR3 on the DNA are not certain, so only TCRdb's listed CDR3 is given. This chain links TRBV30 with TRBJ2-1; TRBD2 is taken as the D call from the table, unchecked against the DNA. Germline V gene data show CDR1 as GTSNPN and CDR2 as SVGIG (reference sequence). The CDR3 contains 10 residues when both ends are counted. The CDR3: CAWGPGIEFF.

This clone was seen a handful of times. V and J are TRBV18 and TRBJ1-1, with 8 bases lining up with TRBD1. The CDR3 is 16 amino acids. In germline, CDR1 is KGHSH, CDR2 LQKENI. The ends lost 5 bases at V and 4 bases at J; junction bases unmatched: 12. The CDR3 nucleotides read TGTGCCAGCTCATCCACCGACAGGGGCTCTCGCACTGAAGCTTTCTTT. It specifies CASSSTDRGSRTEAFF.

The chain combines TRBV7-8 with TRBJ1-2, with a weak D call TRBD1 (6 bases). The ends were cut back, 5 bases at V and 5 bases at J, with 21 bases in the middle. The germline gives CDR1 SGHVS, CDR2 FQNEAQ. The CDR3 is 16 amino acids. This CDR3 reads CASSLGTLLLGYGYTF. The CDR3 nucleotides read TGTGCCAGCAGCCTCGGGACACTCCTATTGGGGTATGGCTACACCTTC.

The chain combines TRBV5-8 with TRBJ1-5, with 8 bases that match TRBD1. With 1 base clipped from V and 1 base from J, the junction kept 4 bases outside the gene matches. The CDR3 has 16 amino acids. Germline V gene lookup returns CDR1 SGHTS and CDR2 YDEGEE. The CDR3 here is CASSLRRQGSNQPQHF. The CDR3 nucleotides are TGTGCCAGCAGCTTGAGACGACAGGGGAGCAATCAGCCCCAGCATTTT.

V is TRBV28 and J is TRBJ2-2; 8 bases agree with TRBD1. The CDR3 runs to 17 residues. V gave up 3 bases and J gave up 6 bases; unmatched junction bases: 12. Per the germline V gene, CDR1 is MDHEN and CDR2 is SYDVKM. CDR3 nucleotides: TGTGCCAGCAGTTTGAGTTCCGGACAGGGAGTCTCCGGGGAGCTGTTTTTT. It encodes CASSLSSGQGVSGELFF.

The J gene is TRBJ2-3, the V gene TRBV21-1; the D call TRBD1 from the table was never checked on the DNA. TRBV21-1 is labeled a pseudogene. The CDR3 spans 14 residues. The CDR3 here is CASIGTGRTDTQYF. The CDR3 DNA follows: TGTGCCAGCATTGGGACAGGCCGCACAGATACGCAGTATTTT.

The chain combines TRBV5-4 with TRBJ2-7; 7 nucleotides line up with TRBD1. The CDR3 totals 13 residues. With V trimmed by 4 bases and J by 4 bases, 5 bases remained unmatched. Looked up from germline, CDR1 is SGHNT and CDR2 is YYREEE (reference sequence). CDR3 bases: TGTGCCAGCAGCGCCCGACAGGGTTACGAGCAGTACTTC. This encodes CASSARQGYEQYF.

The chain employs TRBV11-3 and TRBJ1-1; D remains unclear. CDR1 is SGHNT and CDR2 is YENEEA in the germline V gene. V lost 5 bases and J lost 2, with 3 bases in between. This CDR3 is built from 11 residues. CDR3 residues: CASSHNTEAFF. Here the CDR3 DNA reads TGTGCCAGCAGCCATAACACTGAAGCTTTCTTT. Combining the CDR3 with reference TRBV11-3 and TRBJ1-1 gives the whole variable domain EAGVVQSPRYKIIEKKQPVAFWCNPISGHNTLYWYLQNLGQGPELLIRYENEEAVDDSQLPKDRFSAERLKGVDSTLKIQPAELGDSAVYLCASSHNTEAFFGQGTRLTVV.

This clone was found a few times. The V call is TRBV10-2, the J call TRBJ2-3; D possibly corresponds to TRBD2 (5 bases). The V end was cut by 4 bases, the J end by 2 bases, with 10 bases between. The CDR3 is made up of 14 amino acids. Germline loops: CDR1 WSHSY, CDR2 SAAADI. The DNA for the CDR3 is TGCGCCAGCAGTGCGGACGGGAACACAGATACGCAGTATTTT. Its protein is CASSADGNTDTQYF.

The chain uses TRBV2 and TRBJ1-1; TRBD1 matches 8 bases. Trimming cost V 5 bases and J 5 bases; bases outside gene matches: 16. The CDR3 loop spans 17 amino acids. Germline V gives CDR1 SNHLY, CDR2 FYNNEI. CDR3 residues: CASSRTQTGEGRTEAFF. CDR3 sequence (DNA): TGTGCCAGCAGTAGGACCCAGACAGGGGAGGGACGGACTGAAGCTTTCTTT. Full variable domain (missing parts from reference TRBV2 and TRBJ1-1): EPEVTQTPSHQVTQMGQEVILRCVPISNHLYFYWYRQILGQKVEFLVSFYNNEISEKSEIFDDQFSVERPDGSNFTLKIRSTKLEDSAMYFCASSRTQTGEGRTEAFFGQGTRLTVV.

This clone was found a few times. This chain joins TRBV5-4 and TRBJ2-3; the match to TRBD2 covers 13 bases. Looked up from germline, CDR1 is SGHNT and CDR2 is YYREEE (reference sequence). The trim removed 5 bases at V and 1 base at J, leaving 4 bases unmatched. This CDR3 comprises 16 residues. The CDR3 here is CASRGTSGNRTDTQYF. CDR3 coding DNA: TGTGCCAGCAGAGGGACTAGCGGGAACCGCACAGATACGCAGTATTTT.

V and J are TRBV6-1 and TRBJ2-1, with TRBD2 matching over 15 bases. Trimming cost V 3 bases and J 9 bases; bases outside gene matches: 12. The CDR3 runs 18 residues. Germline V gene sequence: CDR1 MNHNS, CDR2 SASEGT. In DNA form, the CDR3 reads TGTGCCAGCAGTGACTGGACTAGCGGGAGGGTCGGCAATCGTGAGCAGTTCTTC. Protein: CASSDWTSGRVGNREQFF.

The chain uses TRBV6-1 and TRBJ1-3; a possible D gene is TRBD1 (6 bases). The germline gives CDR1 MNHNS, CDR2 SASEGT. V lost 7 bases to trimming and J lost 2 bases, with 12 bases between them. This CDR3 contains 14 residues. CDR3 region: CASTVQGAGNTIYF. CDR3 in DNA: TGTGCCAGCACCGTACAGGGCGCTGGAAACACCATATATTTT.